What follows are 22 T cell receptor beta chains derived from one specimen sequenced in a study of Graves' ophthalmopathy and Graves' hyperthyroidism. Amplified material comprised TCR beta CDR3 regions derived from RNA transcripts. An opening RT-PCR round employed HTBI primers and preceded a second-round multiplex PCR. TCRdb analysed the multiplex PCR reads with MiXCR anew, one entry per CDR3 protein. The sample includes approximately 160,000 distinct CDR3 sequences, over 35% of them seen just once. The specimen was peripheral blood. The receptors stem from a woman in her forties with Graves' ophthalmopathy.

This clonotype was counted at least ten times. The J gene is TRBJ2-7, the V gene TRBV20-1; possible D gene TRBD2, 6 bases. The CDR3 is 14 amino acids. V lost 6 bases and J lost 3, with 18 bases in between. Germline V gene sequence: CDR1 DFQATT, CDR2 SNEGSKA (reference sequence). CDR3 coding DNA: TGCAGTGCCCCCGCGGGTTCCGGGGGCTACGAGCAGTACTTC. As protein: CSAPAGSGGYEQYF.

This clonotype came up once. This chain joins TRBV6-1 and TRBJ1-5, with 12 bases fitting TRBD1. J was trimmed by 1 base and V by 6 bases; bases with no gene match: 7. Per germline, CDR1 MNHNS and CDR2 SASEGT. This CDR3 has 17 amino acids. The CDR3 DNA reads TGTGCCAGCAGACGGGACAGGGGGCCTGGGAGCAATCAGCCCCAGCATTTT. Its protein product is CASRRDRGPGSNQPQHF.

This chain joins TRBV6-1 and TRBJ2-6, with a weak D call TRBD1 (6 bases). Germline assignment: CDR1 MNHNS and CDR2 SASEGT. This CDR3 has 18 amino acids. V lost 6 bases, J lost 0 bases, and 18 bases lay in between. The DNA of the CDR3 is TGTGCCAGCAGCGAGGTGGGGACATCAGTCTCTGGGGCCAACGTCCTGACTTTC. It yields the protein CASSEVGTSVSGANVLTF.

The genes are TRBV6-1 and TRBJ1-2, with unresolved D. CDR3 length equals 15 residues. Germline CDR1 is MNHNS and CDR2 is SASEGT. V was clipped by 3 bases and J by 4 bases, with 15 bases between them. The CDR3 sequence is CASSDGLADTYGYTF. The CDR3 DNA reads TGTGCCAGCAGTGATGGTTTGGCAGATACCTATGGCTACACCTTC.

This clonotype showed up many times. The chain couples TRBV2 to TRBJ1-1; D is uncertain. The CDR3 covers 12 residues. The germline V gene encodes CDR1 SNHLY and CDR2 FYNNEI. This chain's CDR3 is CAAAKGGTEAFF. The CDR3 DNA sequence: TGTGCGGCAGCGAAGGGAGGCACTGAAGCTTTCTTT.

This clonotype showed up many times. V usage is TRBV20-1 and J usage is TRBJ1-2; 10 positions match TRBD1. Per germline, CDR1 DFQATT and CDR2 SNEGSKA (reference sequence). The CDR3 length is 15 residues. Unmatched junction bases numbered 9, after V lost 6 bases and J lost 2 bases. The chain's CDR3 is CSARRQGAMNYGYTF. The CDR3 DNA reads TGCAGTGCCCGCAGACAGGGGGCAATGAACTATGGCTACACCTTC.

This chain connects TRBV6-1 to TRBJ2-5; TRBD1 might be the D (7 bases). CDR3 length: 15 amino acids. CDR1 and CDR2 (germline): MNHNS, SASEGT. The V gene lost 8 bases and the J gene lost 1 base, with 17 bases spanning the gap. The CDR3 DNA sequence: TGTGCCAGCGAAGGAGGAGGGGGCTCCCAAGAGACCCAGTACTTC. Its protein product is CASEGGGGSQETQYF.

In its sample, this clonotype was seen many times. The V call is TRBV19, the J call TRBJ1-1; TRBD1 matches at 7 bases. Unmatched junction bases numbered 8, after V lost 3 bases and J lost 7 bases. The CDR3 is 14 amino acids. CDR1 LNHDA and CDR2 SQIVND come from the germline V gene (reference sequence). For the CDR3, the DNA is TGTGCCAGTAGTATGTGGAACAGGGGAAGTGAAGCTTTCTTT. Translating gives CASSMWNRGSEAFF.

This clonotype was observed many times. The rearrangement links TRBV12-3 or TRBV12-4 to TRBJ2-2; 9 bases fit TRBD2. This CDR3 comprises 16 residues. J lost 4 bases, V lost 3 bases, and 6 bases had no gene match. CDR3 sequence reads: CASSLSPSGVTGELFF. The CDR3 nucleotides are TGTGCCAGCAGTTTGTCCCCTAGCGGGGTCACCGGGGAGCTGTTTTTT.

In the case of this clonotype: One end of the junction fails to match germline, which may point to a read error. The DNA of the CDR3 is TGCGCCAGCAGCCTAGAGGGGGTCCAAGAGACCCAGTACTTC. Translating gives CASSLEGVQETQYF. V usage is TRBV11-2 and J usage is TRBJ2-5; perhaps TRBD1 as D (6 bases). In germline, CDR1 is SGHAT, CDR2 FQNNGV. The CDR3 is 14 residues long.

This clonotype was seen ten or more times. The chain carries TRBV6-2 or TRBV6-3 and TRBJ2-5; 8 bases agree with TRBD2. Germline CDR1 is MNHEY and CDR2 is SVGEGT. J was trimmed by 1 base and V by 0 bases; bases with no gene match: 7. CDR3 size: 17 residues. CDR3 in amino acids: CASSYSPEGTSQETQYF. The CDR3 nucleotides are TGTGCCAGCAGTTACTCTCCAGAAGGGACTAGCCAAGAGACCCAGTACTTC.

The V gene is TRBV5-5, the J gene TRBJ1-2, with D maybe TRBD1 (6 bases). Trimming took off 2 bases at V and 6 bases at J, with 11 bases between the two ends. The germline gives CDR1 SGHKS, CDR2 YYEKEE (reference sequence). The CDR3 runs to 13 residues. CDR3: CASSFLPGDGYTF. In DNA form, the CDR3 reads TGTGCCAGCAGCTTTCTACCAGGGGATGGCTACACCTTC.

This clonotype was seen many times. V gene TRBV9 combines with J gene TRBJ2-7; unclear D gene. The germline V and J ends were trimmed by 3 bases and 5 bases, with 18 bases remaining between them. This CDR3 has 15 residues. Germline V CDR1 and CDR2: SGDLS, YYNGEE. The CDR3 loop reads CASSALSTSGDEQYF. The CDR3 DNA follows: TGTGCCAGCAGCGCCTTGAGCACTTCTGGTGACGAGCAGTACTTC.

This clonotype was observed at least ten times. The chain employs TRBV4-2 and TRBJ1-1, with 10 bases fitting TRBD1. Germline lookup yields CDR1 LGHNA and CDR2 YNFKEQ. This CDR3 spans 15 amino acids. Losses at the gene ends were 4 bases for V and 3 bases for J; bases not matched to a gene: 5. CDR3: CASSRRTGGDTEAFF. The CDR3 nucleotides are TGTGCCAGCAGCCGTAGGACAGGGGGGGACACTGAAGCTTTCTTT.

Worth noting for this clonotype: A junction boundary mismatches the germline segment, possibly from a read error. V usage is TRBV7-7 and J usage is TRBJ2-5, with no clear D. The CDR3 loop spans 16 amino acids. Germline loops: CDR1 SSHAT, CDR2 FNYEAQ (reference sequence). The CDR3: CASSQSLGVRQETQYF. The DNA for the CDR3 is TGTGCTAGCAGCCAGTCCCTCGGAGTCAGGCAAGAGACCCAGTACTTC.

This clonotype occurred many times. The chain carries TRBV19 and TRBJ1-1, with D perhaps TRBD1 (6 bases). The CDR3 runs 13 residues. Trimming cost V 9 bases and J 10 bases, with 21 bases left between them. CDR1 is LNHDA and CDR2 is SQIVND in the germline V gene (reference sequence). The CDR3 reads CARGPKTGNGAFF. CDR3 nucleotide sequence: TGTGCCAGAGGCCCCAAAACAGGGAACGGAGCTTTCTTT.

This clonotype was picked up many times. The rearrangement links TRBV7-2 to TRBJ1-6; no clear D. V lost 1 base and J lost 6, with 4 bases in between. CDR3 size: 13 residues. The germline V gene has CDR1 SGHTA and CDR2 FQGNSA. The CDR3 sequence is CASSLESNSPLHF. The DNA for the CDR3 is TGTGCCAGCAGCTTAGAATCTAATTCACCCCTCCACTTT.

This clonotype was counted many times. This sequence joins TRBV29-1 and TRBJ2-7, with 8 bases lining up with TRBD1. Looked up from germline, CDR1 is SQVTM and CDR2 is ANQGSEA. V trimming: 5 bases; J trimming: 2 bases; junction bases outside the gene matches: 8. CDR3 length: 14 residues. This chain's CDR3 is CSVLPGTGAYEQYF. Here the CDR3 DNA reads TGCAGCGTTTTACCCGGGACAGGTGCCTACGAGCAGTACTTC.

In this sample, this clonotype turned up once. The chain uses TRBV5-5 and TRBJ2-2; TRBD1 might be the D (5 bases). Trimming removed 5 bases at V and 0 bases at J, with 11 bases between. The CDR3 is 15 residues long. From germline, CDR1 is SGHKS and CDR2 YYEKEE (reference sequence). The CDR3 nucleotides are TGTGCCAGCAGAAAGGGGCGCCCGAACACCGGGGAGCTGTTTTTT. Protein: CASRKGRPNTGELFF.

This clonotype turned up a few times. This rearrangement joins TRBV11-2 to TRBJ1-2; TRBD1 aligns across 7 bases. The CDR3 extends over 16 amino acids. The germline V gene encodes CDR1 SGHAT and CDR2 FQNNGV. The junction had 16 bases not matched to a gene; V was cut back by 4 bases and J by 8 bases. The CDR3 spells CASSYEPGQDGYGYTF. The CDR3 region has the DNA TGTGCCAGCAGCTACGAACCAGGACAGGATGGGTACGGCTACACCTTC. Full variable domain (remainder filled in from reference TRBV11-2 and TRBJ1-2): EAGVAQSPRYKIIEKRQSVAFWCNPISGHATLYWYQQILGQGPKLLIQFQNNGVVDDSQLPKDRFSAERLKGVDSTLKIQPAKLEDSAVYLCASSYEPGQDGYGYTFGSGTRLTVV.

The chain is built from TRBV28 and TRBJ1-5, with 11 bases aligning to TRBD1. V shed 4 bases and J 2 bases; nucleotides not matched to a gene: 4. Germline lookup yields CDR1 MDHEN and CDR2 SYDVKM. This CDR3 region has 16 residues. In DNA, the CDR3 is TGTGCCAGCAGTTCCGGACAGGGGGCGCGCAATCAGCCCCAGCATTTT. It specifies CASSSGQGARNQPQHF.

Only a few counts were recorded for this clonotype. The gene calls are TRBV12-3 or TRBV12-4 and TRBJ1-1, with D unresolved. Between the trimmed V and J ends, which lost 1 base and 4 bases, there was a span of 16 bases. The CDR3 is 16 residues long. The CDR3 region is CASSLGLLGQFTEAFF. The CDR3 DNA follows: TGTGCCAGCAGTTTAGGCCTTCTTGGGCAGTTCACTGAAGCTTTCTTT.